This T cell receptor (beta chain) was sequenced for a study of blood T cells in healthy people across ages. For the second PCR, which ran for roughly 6 to 12 cycles, a sample-barcoded 5' primer and a J-beta primer mix were used. TCRdb independently ran MiXCR on the 5' RACE reads; one entry per CDR3 protein. This sample yields roughly 860,000 distinct CDR3 sequences, of which around 62% are seen a single time; 28% belongs to the top ten. The TCR was taken from a man younger than 40 in good health. Sequencing was performed on blood.

The CDR3 DNA sequence: TGCGCCAGCAGCCAAGCTCTGGGGCCTTGGGAGCAGTACTTC. Its protein product is CASSQALGPWEQYF. The V gene is TRBV4-1, the J gene TRBJ2-4, with D perhaps given as TRBD1 or TRBD2 (5 bases each). CDR1 and CDR2 from the germline V gene are MGHRA and YSYEKL. The CDR3 is 14 amino acids. V dropped 1 base and J dropped 13 bases, with 17 bases sitting between them.